This T cell receptor (beta chain) emerged from a study of cytomegalovirus exposure and HLA in healthy donors. This CDR3 has 15 residues. Trimming removed 4 bases from V and 7 bases from J, with 17 bases in between. Germline-derived CDR1 and CDR2 are MGHRA and YSYEKL. Study results and caveats: Later genetic work tied a missense DCLRE1C variant to beta-chain V and J trimming.

Researchers ran the PCR with 60 Vbeta and 13 Jbeta primers. Data came from immunoSEQ multiplex PCR; TCRdb stores just in-frame clones and leaves some out. The top ten hold around 11% of the sample, which has about 73,000 clones, roughly 70% seen once. This clone has only a few counts. The antigen remains undetermined. The source of this sequence is a man between 65 and 85 years old in good health and CMV-seronegative. The sample consisted of PBMCs. The chain employs TRBV4-1 and TRBJ1-5; D perhaps matches TRBD1 (6 bases). The CDR3 nucleotides are TGCGCCAGCAGCCTCATAGGGGGAGGGACCCAGCCCCAGCATTTT. This encodes CASSLIGGGTQPQHF.